One sample yielded the 5 T cell receptor beta chains listed below, sequenced in a study of blood T cells in healthy people across ages. PCR was performed a second time for roughly 7 to 12 cycles using a sample-barcoded 5' primer and a J-beta primer mix. TCRdb fed the 5' RACE reads into MiXCR, producing one record per CDR3 protein. The table shows 1.5 million to 2 million distinct CDR3 sequences, with around half occurring only once. Sequenced material: blood. The receptors shown here come from a woman in her 40s in good health.

This clonotype was counted between two and nine times. The CDR3 DNA reads TGCAGTGCTAGAGATTTACTAGGGAATACCCAAGAGACCCAGTACTTC. This sequence encodes CSARDLLGNTQETQYF. V usage is TRBV20-1 and J usage is TRBJ2-5; a possible D gene is TRBD2 (5 bases). The germline V and J ends were trimmed by 0 bases and 1 base, with 15 bases remaining between them. The CDR3 covers 16 residues. Germline V gene sequence: CDR1 DFQATT, CDR2 SNEGSKA (reference sequence).

The CDR3 DNA sequence: TGTGCCAGCAGCGTAAGGGGCGAAATTGAGACCCAGTACTTC. This codes for CASSVRGEIETQYF. The V call is TRBV9, the J call TRBJ2-7; D possibly corresponds to TRBD1 (5 bases). The end of the DNA is better explained by TRBJ2-5, so the J call may be wrong. CDR3 size: 14 residues. Germline V CDR1 and CDR2: SGDLS, YYNGEE.

The chain carries TRBV5-6 and TRBJ2-3; TRBD2 is a possible D gene (5 bases). This CDR3 is 19 amino acids long. Trimming stripped 0 bases from V and 4 bases from J, with 24 bases between. Germline V gene lookup returns CDR1 SGHDT and CDR2 YYEEEE. The CDR3 DNA follows: TGTGCCAGCAGCTTGGGGCCGAACAAAGGTGGAGGTCGCGCAGATACGCAGTATTTT. Residues: CASSLGPNKGGGRADTQYF.

In nucleotides, the CDR3 is TGCGCCAGCGGGAGGAGACCGGGGGCACTCCAAGAGACCCAGTACTTC. Translating it yields CASGRRPGALQETQYF. The chain carries TRBV5-1 and TRBJ2-5; D is possibly TRBD1 or TRBD2 (6 bases each). This CDR3 is 16 amino acids long. The germline V and J ends were trimmed by 7 bases and 1 base, with 20 bases remaining between them. The V gene's germline CDR1 is SGHRS and CDR2 YFSETQ.

The count of this clonotype is one. The chain combines TRBV20-1 with TRBJ2-4; 11 bases line up with TRBD2. In germline, CDR1 is DFQATT, CDR2 SNEGSKA (reference sequence). CDR3 length: 18 amino acids. Trimming at V came to 1 base and at J to 0 bases, leaving 8 bases not matched to a gene. The CDR3 coding sequence is TGCAGTGCTAGAGGTAGCGGGGGGGCCGGGCTAGCCAAAAACATTCAGTACTTC. As protein: CSARGSGGAGLAKNIQYF.